This T cell receptor beta chain came from a study of blood T cell repertoires in COVID-19. Turning to the study itself: From the United States, Italy and Spain came samples of acute and convalescent COVID-19. Sample material is recorded as cDNA or gDNA derived from T cells, B-cell-depleted T cells, or PBMCs.

This clone was detected once. Libraries were prepared by immunoSEQ multiplex PCR; TCRdb keeps only in-frame clonotypes and omits some of them. The table has approximately 170,000 clones, 70% to 85% seen once; the top ten hold roughly 3%. Participants spanned ages about 18 to 90 years and resided in roughly 22 US areas. The sequenced sample was PBMCs or T cells enriched from blood (not recorded which). The clonotype originates from a woman in her 30s who had recovered from COVID-19.

CDR3 bases: TGCGCCAGCAGCCTGGATACACCTGGCTATGGCTACACCTTC. The encoded protein is CASSLDTPGYGYTF. V and J are TRBV5-1 and TRBJ1-2; D remains unclear. V was clipped by 4 bases and J by 4 bases, with 14 bases between them. Germline V lookup: CDR1 SGHRS, CDR2 YFSETQ. The CDR3 loop spans 14 amino acids. Filled out from reference TRBV5-1 and TRBJ1-2, the complete variable domain reads KAGVTQTPRYLIKTRGQQVTLSCSPISGHRSVSWYQQTPGQGLQFLFEYFSETQRNKGNFPGRFSGRQFSNSRSEMNVSTLELGDSALYLCASSLDTPGYGYTFGSGTRLTVV.